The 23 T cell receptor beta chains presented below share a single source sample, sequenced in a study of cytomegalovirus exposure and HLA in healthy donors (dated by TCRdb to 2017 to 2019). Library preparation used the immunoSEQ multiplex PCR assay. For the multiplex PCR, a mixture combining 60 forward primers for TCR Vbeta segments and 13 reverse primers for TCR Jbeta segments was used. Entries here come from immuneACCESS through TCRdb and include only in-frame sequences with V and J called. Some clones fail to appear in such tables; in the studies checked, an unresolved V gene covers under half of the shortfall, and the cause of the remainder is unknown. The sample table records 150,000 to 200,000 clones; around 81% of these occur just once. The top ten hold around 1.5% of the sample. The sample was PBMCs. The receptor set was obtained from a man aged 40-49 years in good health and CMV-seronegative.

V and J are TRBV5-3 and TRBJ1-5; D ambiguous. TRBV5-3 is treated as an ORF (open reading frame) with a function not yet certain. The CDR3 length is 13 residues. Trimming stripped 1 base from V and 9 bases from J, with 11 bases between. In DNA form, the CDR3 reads TGTGCCAGAAGCTTGATCGAAGAGGGGCCCCAGCATTTT. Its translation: CARSLIEEGPQHF.

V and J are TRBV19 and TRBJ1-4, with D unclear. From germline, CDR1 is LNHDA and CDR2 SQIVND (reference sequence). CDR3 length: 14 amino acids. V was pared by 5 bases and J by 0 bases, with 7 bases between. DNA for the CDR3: TGTGCCAGTAGTCTAACAGCAACTAATGAAAAACTGTTTTTT. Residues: CASSLTATNEKLFF.

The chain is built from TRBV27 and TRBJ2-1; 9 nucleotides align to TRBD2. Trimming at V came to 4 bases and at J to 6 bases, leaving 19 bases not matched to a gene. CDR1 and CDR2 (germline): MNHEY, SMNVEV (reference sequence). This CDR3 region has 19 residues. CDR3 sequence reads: CASSSYRGTASGRLNEQFF. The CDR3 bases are TGTGCCAGCAGTTCCTACAGGGGCACCGCGAGCGGGAGGCTCAATGAGCAGTTCTTC.

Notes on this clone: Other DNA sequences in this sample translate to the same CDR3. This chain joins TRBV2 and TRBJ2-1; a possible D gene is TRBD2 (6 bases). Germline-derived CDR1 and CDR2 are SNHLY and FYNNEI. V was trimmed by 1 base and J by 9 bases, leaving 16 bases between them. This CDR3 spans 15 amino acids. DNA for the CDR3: TGTGCCAGCAGTGAAGGAGTTCTGGGTAGCGGTGAGCAGTTCTTC. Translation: CASSEGVLGSGEQFF.

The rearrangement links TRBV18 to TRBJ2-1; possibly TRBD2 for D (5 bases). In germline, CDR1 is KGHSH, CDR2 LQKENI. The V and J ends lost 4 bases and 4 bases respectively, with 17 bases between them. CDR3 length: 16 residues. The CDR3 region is CASSLQNDWTYNEQFF. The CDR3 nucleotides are TGTGCCAGCTCACTACAAAATGACTGGACTTACAATGAGCAGTTCTTC.

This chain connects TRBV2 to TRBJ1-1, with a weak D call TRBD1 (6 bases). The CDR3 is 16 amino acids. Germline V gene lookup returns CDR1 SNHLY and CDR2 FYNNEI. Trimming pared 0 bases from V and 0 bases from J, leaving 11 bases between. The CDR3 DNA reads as TGTGCCAGCAGTGAAGCGGTGGACAGCATGAACACTGAAGCTTTCTTT. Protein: CASSEAVDSMNTEAFF.

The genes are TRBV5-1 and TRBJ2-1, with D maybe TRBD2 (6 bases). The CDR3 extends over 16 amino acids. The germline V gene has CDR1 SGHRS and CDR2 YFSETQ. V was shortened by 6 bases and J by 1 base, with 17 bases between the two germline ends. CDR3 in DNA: TGCGCCAGCACCACGACTAGAAGCGGTTCCTACAATGAGCAGTTCTTC. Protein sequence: CASTTTRSGSYNEQFF.

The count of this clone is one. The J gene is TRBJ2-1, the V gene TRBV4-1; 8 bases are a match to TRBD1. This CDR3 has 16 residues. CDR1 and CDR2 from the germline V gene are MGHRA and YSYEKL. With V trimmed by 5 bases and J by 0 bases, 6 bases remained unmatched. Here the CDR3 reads CASSVTGQVSYNEQFF. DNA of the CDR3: TGCGCCAGCAGCGTGACGGGACAGGTCTCCTACAATGAGCAGTTCTTC.

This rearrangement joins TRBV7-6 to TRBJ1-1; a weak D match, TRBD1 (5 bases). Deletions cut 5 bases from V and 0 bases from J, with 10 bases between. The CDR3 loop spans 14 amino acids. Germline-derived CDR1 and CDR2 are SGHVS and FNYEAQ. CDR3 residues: CASSRQLMNTEAFF. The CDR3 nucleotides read TGTGCCAGCAGCCGACAGCTCATGAACACTGAAGCTTTCTTT.

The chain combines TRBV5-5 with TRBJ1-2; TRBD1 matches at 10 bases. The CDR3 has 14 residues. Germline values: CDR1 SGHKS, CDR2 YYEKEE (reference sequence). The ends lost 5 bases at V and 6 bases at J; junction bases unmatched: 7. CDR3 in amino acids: CASSFLGTGDGYTF. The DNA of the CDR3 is TGTGCCAGCAGTTTCCTGGGGACAGGGGATGGCTACACCTTC.

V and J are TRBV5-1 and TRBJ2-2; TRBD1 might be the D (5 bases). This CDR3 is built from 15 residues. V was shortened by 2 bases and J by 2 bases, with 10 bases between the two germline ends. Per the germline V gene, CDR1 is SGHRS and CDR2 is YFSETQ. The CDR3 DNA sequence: TGCGCCAGCAGCTTTAGGGGTCTCAACACCGGGGAGCTGTTTTTT. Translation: CASSFRGLNTGELFF.

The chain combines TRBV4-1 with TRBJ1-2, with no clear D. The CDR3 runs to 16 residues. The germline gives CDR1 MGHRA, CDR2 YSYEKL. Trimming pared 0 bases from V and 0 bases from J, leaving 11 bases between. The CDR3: CASSQEGGPPNYGYTF. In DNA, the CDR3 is TGCGCCAGCAGCCAAGAAGGAGGACCCCCTAACTATGGCTACACCTTC.

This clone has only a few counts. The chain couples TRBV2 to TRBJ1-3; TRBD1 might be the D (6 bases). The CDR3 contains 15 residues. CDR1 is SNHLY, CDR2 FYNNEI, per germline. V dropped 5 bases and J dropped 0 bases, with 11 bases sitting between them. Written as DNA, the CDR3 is TGTGCCAGCAGTACGGACAGCAGCTCTGGAAACACCATATATTTT. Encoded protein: CASSTDSSSGNTIYF. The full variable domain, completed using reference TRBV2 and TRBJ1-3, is EPEVTQTPSHQVTQMGQEVILRCVPISNHLYFYWYRQILGQKVEFLVSFYNNEISEKSEIFDDQFSVERPDGSNFTLKIRSTKLEDSAMYFCASSTDSSSGNTIYFGEGSWLTVV.

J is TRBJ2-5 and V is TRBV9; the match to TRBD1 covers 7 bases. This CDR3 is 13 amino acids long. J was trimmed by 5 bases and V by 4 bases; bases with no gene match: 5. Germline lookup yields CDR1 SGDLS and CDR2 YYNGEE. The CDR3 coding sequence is TGTGCCAGCAGCCATACAGGGGAGGAGACCCAGTACTTC. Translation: CASSHTGEETQYF.

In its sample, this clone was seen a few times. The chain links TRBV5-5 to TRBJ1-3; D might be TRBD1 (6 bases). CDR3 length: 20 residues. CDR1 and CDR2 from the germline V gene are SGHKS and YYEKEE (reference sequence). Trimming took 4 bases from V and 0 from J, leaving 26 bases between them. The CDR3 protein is CASSPTGQSSPILSGNTIYF. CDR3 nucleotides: TGTGCCAGCAGCCCGACCGGACAGTCCTCCCCTATCCTCTCTGGAAACACCATATATTTT.

DNA for the CDR3: TGTGCCAGTAGACCTCAGGGGGCAGGCAATCAGCCCCAGCATTTT. As protein: CASRPQGAGNQPQHF. V is TRBV19 and J is TRBJ1-5, with TRBD1 matching 8 bases. The CDR3 consists of 15 residues. Losses at the gene ends were 6 bases for V and 2 bases for J; bases not matched to a gene: 6. Germline assignment: CDR1 LNHDA and CDR2 SQIVND (reference sequence).

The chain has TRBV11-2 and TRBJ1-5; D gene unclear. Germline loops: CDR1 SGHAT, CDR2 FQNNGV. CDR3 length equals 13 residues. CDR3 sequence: CASGPSSNQPQHF. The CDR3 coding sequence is TGTGCTTCGGGTCCCTCAAGCAATCAGCCCCAGCATTTT.

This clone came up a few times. The CDR3 here is CASSAFDTGENEKLFF. In DNA form, the CDR3 reads TGTGCCAGCAGCGCATTTGATACAGGGGAAAATGAAAAACTGTTTTTT. The V and J genes are TRBV21-1 and TRBJ1-4; the D call TRBD1 from the table was never checked on the DNA. TRBV21-1 is assigned pseudogene status. The CDR3 contains 16 residues.

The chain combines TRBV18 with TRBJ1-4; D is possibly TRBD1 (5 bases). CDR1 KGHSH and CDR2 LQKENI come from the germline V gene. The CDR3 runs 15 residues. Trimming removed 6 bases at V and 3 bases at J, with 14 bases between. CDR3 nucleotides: TGTGCCAGCTCTGGGACCGGGACTTCTAATGAAAAACTGTTTTTT. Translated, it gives CASSGTGTSNEKLFF.

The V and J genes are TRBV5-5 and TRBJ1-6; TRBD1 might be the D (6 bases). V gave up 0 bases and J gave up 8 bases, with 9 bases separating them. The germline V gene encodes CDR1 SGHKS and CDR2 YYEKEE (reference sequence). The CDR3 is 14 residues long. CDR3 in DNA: TGTGCCAGCAGCTTGGACAGGGTTGATTCACCCCTCCACTTT. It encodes CASSLDRVDSPLHF.

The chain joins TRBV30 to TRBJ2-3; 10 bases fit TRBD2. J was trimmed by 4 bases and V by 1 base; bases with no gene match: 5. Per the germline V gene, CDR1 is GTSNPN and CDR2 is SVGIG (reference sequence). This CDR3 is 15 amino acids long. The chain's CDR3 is CAWSGSSGSPDTQYF. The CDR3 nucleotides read TGTGCCTGGAGTGGTTCTAGCGGGAGCCCAGATACGCAGTATTTT.

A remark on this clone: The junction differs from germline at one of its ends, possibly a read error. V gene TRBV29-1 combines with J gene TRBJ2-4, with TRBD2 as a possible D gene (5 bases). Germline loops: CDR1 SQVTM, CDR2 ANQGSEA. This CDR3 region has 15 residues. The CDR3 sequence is CSVVATWLAKNSQYF. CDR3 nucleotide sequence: TGCAGCGTTGTTGCCACTTGGCTAGCCAAAAACAGTCAGTACTTC.

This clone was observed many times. The CDR3 nucleotides read TGTGCCAGCAGCTGGAGAGGACAGGACCCCTCCTACGAGCAGTACGTC. Its protein product is CASSWRGQDPSYEQYV. The chain couples TRBV13 to TRBJ2-7, with 7 nucleotides matching TRBD1. The CDR3 extends over 16 amino acids. Germline CDR1 is PRHDT and CDR2 is FYEKMQ (reference sequence). The J segment lost 0 bases and the V segment lost 4 bases, leaving 9 bases of the junction unmatched.